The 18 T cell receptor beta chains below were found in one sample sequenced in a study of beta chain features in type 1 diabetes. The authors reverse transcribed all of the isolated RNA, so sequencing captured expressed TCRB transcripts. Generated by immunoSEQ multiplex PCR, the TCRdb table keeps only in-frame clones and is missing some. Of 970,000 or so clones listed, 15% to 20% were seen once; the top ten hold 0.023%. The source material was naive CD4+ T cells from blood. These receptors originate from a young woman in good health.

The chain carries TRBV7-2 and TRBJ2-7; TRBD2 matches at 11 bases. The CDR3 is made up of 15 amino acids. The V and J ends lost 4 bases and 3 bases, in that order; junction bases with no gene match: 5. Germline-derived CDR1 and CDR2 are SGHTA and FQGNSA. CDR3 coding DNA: TGTGCCAGCAGCTACGGACTAGCGGGCGTCTACGAGCAGTACTTC. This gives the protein CASSYGLAGVYEQYF.

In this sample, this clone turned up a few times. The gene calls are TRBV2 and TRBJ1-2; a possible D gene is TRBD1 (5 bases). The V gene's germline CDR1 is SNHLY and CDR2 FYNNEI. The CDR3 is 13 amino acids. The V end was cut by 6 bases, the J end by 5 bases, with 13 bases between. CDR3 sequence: CASRFGTDYGYTF. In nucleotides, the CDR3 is TGTGCCAGCAGATTTGGGACGGATTATGGCTACACCTTC. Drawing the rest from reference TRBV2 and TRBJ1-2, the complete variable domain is EPEVTQTPSHQVTQMGQEVILRCVPISNHLYFYWYRQILGQKVEFLVSFYNNEISEKSEIFDDQFSVERPDGSNFTLKIRSTKLEDSAMYFCASRFGTDYGYTFGSGTRLTVV.

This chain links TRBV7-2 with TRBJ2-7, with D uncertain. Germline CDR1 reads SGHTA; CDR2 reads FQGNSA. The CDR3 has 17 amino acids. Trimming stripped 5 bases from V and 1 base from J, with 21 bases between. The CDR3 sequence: CASSARSILTSSYEQYF. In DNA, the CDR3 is TGTGCCAGCAGCGCCCGGAGCATCCTGACATCTTCCTACGAGCAGTACTTC.

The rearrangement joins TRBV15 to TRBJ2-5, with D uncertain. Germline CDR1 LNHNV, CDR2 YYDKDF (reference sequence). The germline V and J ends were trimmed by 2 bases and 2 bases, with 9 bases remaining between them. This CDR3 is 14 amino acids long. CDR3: CATSRPGRQETQYF. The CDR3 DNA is TGTGCCACCAGCAGACCCGGGCGACAAGAGACCCAGTACTTC.

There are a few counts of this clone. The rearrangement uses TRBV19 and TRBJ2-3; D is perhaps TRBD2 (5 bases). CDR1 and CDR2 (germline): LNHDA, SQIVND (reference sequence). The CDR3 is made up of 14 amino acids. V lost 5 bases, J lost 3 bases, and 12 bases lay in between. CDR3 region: CASSGGSGTDTQYF. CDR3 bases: TGTGCCAGTAGTGGTGGGAGTGGAACAGATACGCAGTATTTT.

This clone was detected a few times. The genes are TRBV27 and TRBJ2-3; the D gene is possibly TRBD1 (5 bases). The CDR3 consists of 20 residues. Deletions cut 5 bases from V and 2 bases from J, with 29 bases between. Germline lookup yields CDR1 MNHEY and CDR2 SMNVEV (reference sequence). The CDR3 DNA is TGTGCCAGCAGTCCCTATTTACCACAGGAACCCAAATTCTTCACAGATACGCAGTATTTT. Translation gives CASSPYLPQEPKFFTDTQYF.

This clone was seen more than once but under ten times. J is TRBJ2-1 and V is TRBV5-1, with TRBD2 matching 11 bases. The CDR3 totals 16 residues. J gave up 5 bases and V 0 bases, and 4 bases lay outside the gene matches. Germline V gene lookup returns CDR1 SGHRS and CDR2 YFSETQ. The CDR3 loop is CASSLAPGLADNEQFF. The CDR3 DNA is TGCGCCAGCAGCTTGGCGCCGGGACTAGCGGACAATGAGCAGTTCTTC.

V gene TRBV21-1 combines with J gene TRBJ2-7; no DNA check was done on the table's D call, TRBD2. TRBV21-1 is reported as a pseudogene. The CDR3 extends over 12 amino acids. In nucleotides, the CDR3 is TGTGCCAGCAGCAAACGAGGTTACGAGCAGTACTTC. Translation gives CASSKRGYEQYF.

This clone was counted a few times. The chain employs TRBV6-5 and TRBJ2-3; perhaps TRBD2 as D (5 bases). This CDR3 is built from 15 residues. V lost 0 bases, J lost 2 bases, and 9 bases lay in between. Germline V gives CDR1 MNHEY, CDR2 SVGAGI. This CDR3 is CASSYSGRDTDTQYF. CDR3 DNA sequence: TGTGCCAGCAGTTACTCGGGGAGAGACACAGATACGCAGTATTTT.

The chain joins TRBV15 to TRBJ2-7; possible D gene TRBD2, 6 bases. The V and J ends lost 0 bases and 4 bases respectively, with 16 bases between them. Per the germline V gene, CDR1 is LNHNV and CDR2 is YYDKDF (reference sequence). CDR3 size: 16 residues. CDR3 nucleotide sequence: TGTGCCACCAGCAGAGATTCGGCGCGGGATAGGTACGAGCAGTACTTC. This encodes CATSRDSARDRYEQYF.

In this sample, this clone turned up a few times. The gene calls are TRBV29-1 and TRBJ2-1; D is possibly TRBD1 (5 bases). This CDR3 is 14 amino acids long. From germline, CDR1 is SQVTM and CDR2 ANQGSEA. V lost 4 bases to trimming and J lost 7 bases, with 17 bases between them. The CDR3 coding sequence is TGCAGCGTTGGGGGCGCTAGTGGTGTTAATGAGCAGTTCTTC. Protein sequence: CSVGGASGVNEQFF.

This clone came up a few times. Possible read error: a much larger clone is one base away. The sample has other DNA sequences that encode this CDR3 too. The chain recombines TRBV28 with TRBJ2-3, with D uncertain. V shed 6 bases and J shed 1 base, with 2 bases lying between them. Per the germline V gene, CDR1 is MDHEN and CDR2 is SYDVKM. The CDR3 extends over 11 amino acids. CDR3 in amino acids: CASRRTDTQYF. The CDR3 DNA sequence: TGTGCCAGCAGACGCACAGATACGCAGTATTTT.

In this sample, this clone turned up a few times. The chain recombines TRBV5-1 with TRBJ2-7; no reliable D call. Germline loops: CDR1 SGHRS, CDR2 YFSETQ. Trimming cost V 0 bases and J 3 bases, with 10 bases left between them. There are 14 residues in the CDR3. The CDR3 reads CASSLAPVDYEQYF. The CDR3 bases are TGCGCCAGCAGCTTGGCCCCCGTAGACTACGAGCAGTACTTC.

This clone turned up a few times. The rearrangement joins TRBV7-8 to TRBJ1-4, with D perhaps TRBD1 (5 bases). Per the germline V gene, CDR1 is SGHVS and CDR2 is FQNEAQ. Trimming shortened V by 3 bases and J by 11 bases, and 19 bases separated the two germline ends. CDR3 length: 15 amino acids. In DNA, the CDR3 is TGTGCCAGCAGCTTTAACCGGGACTTAGTTCGGAAACTGTTTTTT. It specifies CASSFNRDLVRKLFF. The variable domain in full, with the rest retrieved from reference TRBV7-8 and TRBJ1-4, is GAGVSQSPRYKVAKRGQDVALRCDPISGHVSLFWYQQALGQGPEFLTYFQNEAQLDKSGLPSDRFFAERPEGSVSTLKIQRTQQEDSAVYLCASSFNRDLVRKLFFGSGTQLSVL.

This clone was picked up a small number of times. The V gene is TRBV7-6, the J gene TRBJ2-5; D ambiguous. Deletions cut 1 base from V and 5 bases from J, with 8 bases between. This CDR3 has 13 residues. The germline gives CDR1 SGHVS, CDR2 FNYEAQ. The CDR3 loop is CASSLGSWETQYF. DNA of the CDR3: TGTGCCAGCAGCTTAGGCAGTTGGGAGACCCAGTACTTC.

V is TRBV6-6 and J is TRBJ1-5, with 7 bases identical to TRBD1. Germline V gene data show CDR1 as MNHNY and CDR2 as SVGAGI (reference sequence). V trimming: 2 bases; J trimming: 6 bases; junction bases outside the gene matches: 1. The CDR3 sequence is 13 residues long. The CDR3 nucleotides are TGTGCCAGCAGTTACGACAGGGTTCAGCCCCAGCATTTT. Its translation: CASSYDRVQPQHF.

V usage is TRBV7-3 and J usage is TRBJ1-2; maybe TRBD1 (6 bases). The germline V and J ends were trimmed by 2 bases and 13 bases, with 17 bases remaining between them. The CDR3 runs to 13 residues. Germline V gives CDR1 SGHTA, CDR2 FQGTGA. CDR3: CASSLLSGQTFTF. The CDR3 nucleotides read TGTGCCAGCAGCTTACTTTCGGGACAAACTTTCACCTTC.

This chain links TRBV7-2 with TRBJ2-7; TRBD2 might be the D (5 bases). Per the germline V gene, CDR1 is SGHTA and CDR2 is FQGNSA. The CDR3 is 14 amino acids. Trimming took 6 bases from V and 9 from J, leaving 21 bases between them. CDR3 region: CASSYGGGDTGQYF. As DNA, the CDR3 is TGTGCCAGCAGTTACGGCGGAGGAGACACCGGGCAGTACTTC. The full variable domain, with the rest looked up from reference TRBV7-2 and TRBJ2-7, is GAGVSQSPSNKVTEKGKDVELRCDPISGHTALYWYRQSLGQGLEFLIYFQGNSAPDKSGLPSDRFSAERTGGSVSTLTIQRTQQEDSAVYLCASSYGGGDTGQYFGPGTRLTVT.